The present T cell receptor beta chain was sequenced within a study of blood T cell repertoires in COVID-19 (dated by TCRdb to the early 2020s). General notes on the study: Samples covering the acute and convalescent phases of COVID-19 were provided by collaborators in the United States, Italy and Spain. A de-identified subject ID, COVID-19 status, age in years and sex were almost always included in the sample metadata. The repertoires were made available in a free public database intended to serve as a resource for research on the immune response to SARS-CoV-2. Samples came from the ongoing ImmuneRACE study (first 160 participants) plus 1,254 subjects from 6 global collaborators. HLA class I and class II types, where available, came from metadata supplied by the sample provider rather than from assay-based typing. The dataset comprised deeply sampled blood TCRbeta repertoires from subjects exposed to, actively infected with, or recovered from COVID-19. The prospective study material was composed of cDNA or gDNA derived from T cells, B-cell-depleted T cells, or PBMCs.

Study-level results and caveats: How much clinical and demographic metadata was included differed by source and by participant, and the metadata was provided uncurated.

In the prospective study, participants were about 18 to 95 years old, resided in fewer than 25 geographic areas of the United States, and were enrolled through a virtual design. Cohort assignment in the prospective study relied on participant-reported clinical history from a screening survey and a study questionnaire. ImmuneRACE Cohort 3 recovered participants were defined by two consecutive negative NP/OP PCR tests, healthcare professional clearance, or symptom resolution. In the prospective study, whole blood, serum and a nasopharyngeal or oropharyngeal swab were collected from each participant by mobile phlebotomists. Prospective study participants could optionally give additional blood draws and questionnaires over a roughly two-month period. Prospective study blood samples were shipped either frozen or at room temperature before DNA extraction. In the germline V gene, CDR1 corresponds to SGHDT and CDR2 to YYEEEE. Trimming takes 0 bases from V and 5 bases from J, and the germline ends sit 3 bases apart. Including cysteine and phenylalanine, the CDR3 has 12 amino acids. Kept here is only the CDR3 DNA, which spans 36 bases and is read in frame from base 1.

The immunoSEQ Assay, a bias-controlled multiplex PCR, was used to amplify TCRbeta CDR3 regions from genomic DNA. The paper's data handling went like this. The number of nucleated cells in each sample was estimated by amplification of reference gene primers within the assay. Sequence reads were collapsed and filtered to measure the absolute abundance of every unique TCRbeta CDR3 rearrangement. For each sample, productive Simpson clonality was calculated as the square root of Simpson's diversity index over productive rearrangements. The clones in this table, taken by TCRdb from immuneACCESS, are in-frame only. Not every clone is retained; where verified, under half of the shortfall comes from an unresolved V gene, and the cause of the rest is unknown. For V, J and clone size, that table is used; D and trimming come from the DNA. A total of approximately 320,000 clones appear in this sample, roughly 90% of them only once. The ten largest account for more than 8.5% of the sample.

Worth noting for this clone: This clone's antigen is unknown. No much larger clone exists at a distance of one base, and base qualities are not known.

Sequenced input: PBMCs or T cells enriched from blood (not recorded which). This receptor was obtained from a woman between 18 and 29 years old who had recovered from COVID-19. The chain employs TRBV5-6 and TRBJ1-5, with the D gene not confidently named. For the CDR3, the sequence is CASSLVDQPQHF. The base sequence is TGTGCCAGCAGCTTGGTAGATCAGCCCCAGCATTTT.